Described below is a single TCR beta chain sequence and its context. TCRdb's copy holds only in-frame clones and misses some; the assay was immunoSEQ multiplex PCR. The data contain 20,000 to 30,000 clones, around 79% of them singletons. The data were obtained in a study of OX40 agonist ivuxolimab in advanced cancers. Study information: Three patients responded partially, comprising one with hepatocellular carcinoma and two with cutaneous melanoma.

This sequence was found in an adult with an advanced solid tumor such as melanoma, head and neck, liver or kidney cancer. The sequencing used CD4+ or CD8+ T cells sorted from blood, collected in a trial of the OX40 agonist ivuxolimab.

CDR3 DNA: TGTGCCATCAGCAGGGACAGGGAGAGGAACACTGAAGCTTTCTTT. Translating gives CAISRDRERNTEAFF. The V call is TRBV10-3, the J call TRBJ1-1, with 9 bases fitting TRBD1. The V and J ends lost 6 bases and 1 base, in that order; junction bases with no gene match: 6. Germline V gene data show CDR1 as ENHRY and CDR2 as SYGVKD. CDR3 length: 15 residues.